This T cell receptor (beta chain) was observed in a study of human T cells and chemical hapten exposure. The library gave individual cDNA molecules unique molecular identifiers. MiXCR, run by TCRdb on the RACE reads, gives a single entry per CDR3 protein. This sample yields under 200,000 distinct CDR3 sequences, of which 14% are seen a single time; 1.7% belongs to the top ten. Germline V gene data show CDR1 as KGHSH and CDR2 as LQKENI. The V and J ends lost 10 bases and 5 bases respectively, with 10 bases between them. The CDR3 covers 11 residues. This clonotype was detected a few times. Time point reported: patch test 1, 2 weeks after DPC sensitization. Treatment here: therapeutic diphenylcyclopropenone sensitization with weekly scalp DPC.

Sequences were derived from whole blood, sampled in connection with sensitization to the hapten diphenylcyclopropenone (DPC). The receptor was derived from a woman under 40 with alopecia areata. Some clones in this sample may be carry-over from other donors' samples. V gene TRBV18 combines with J gene TRBJ2-3, with D unresolved. The CDR3: CATSDLDTQYF. The CDR3 DNA follows: TGTGCCACTTCAGATTTAGATACGCAGTATTTT.